These T cell receptor beta chains were read from a single sample in a study of shared clonotypes between healthy human individuals. TCRdb's table, derived via immunoSEQ multiplex PCR, lists solely in-frame clones and lacks some. The sample records some 2.1 million clones, around 93% being singletons. Material: naive CD8+ T cells from PBMCs. The receptors here all came from a man between 18 and 35 years old in good health. Some clones in this sample may be carry-over from other donors' samples. Both conserved end residues are trimmed from each CDR3. The D gene is left open where the match is weak. Only part of the rows carry a size: once, few, many, or a class if the clone is expanded.

d_gene: TRBD1; abundance: NA; j_gene: TRBJ2-7; v_gene: TRBV25-1; CDR3aa: ASSPPGQGLEQY
d_gene: NA; abundance: NA; j_gene: TRBJ2-7; v_gene: TRBV5-6; CDR3aa: ASSLGTSSYEQY
d_gene: NA; abundance: NA; j_gene: TRBJ2-7; v_gene: TRBV7-8; CDR3aa: ASSLALIGRGYEQY
d_gene: NA; abundance: NA; j_gene: TRBJ2-7; v_gene: TRBV19; CDR3aa: ASGSRNVHEQY
d_gene: NA; abundance: NA; j_gene: TRBJ1-3; v_gene: TRBV6-1; CDR3aa: ASRGWELVLY
d_gene: NA; abundance: once; j_gene: TRBJ1-3; v_gene: TRBV7-9; CDR3aa: ASSSLQGYGNTIY
d_gene: NA; abundance: NA; j_gene: TRBJ2-5; v_gene: TRBV7-9; CDR3aa: ASSSSRVVETQY
d_gene: NA; abundance: NA; j_gene: TRBJ1-5; v_gene: TRBV19; CDR3aa: ASSPAGAGYQPQH
d_gene: NA; abundance: NA; j_gene: TRBJ1-2; v_gene: TRBV6-5; CDR3aa: ASSTRFGLWYGYT
d_gene: NA; abundance: NA; j_gene: TRBJ2-2; v_gene: TRBV7-3; CDR3aa: ASSTLGKTAANTGELF
d_gene: NA; abundance: NA; j_gene: TRBJ1-1; v_gene: TRBV6-1; CDR3aa: ASSEYRQADTEAF
d_gene: TRBD1; abundance: NA; j_gene: TRBJ2-1; v_gene: TRBV9; CDR3aa: ASSTRRDRAYNEQF
d_gene: TRBD1; abundance: NA; j_gene: TRBJ2-5; v_gene: TRBV19; CDR3aa: ASRDRGQETQY
d_gene: NA; abundance: once; j_gene: TRBJ1-2; v_gene: TRBV19; CDR3aa: ASSTLGGPSVYGYT
d_gene: TRBD1; abundance: NA; j_gene: TRBJ1-5; v_gene: TRBV7-8; CDR3aa: ASSQGQGSNQPQH
d_gene: NA; abundance: NA; j_gene: TRBJ1-2; v_gene: TRBV29-1; CDR3aa: SARVDYGYT
d_gene: NA; abundance: NA; j_gene: TRBJ2-1; v_gene: TRBV27; CDR3aa: ASGTNRNEQF
d_gene: NA; abundance: NA; j_gene: TRBJ2-1; v_gene: TRBV20-1; CDR3aa: SAFLNNEQF
d_gene: NA; abundance: NA; j_gene: TRBJ2-2; v_gene: TRBV5-1; CDR3aa: ASSLEASPTGELF
d_gene: NA; abundance: NA; j_gene: TRBJ1-1; v_gene: TRBV5-1; CDR3aa: ASSLAETGRNTEAF
d_gene: TRBD2; abundance: NA; j_gene: TRBJ2-1; v_gene: TRBV19; CDR3aa: ASSIHPPTTTSGSYNEQF